This T cell receptor beta chain came from a study of blood T cell repertoires in COVID-19. Across the whole study: T cells, B-cell-depleted T cells, or PBMCs supplied cDNA or gDNA.

The CDR3 has 13 amino acids. In germline, CDR1 is MNHEY, CDR2 SVGAGI. V dropped 6 bases and J dropped 4; count of bases not matched to a gene: 6. Participant ages covered roughly 18 to 89 years across some 25 US areas. Cohort allocation depended upon clinical history that participants reported. Under the authors' procedure: Nucleated cell number was recorded as an estimate derived from reference gene primer amplification. Profiled with immunoSEQ multiplex PCR; TCRdb holds only in-frame clones, not every one. The DNA was the basis for D and trimming; V, J and clone size are from that table. The sample contains almost 400,000 clones, approximately 87% of which appear only once.

The sequence came from a woman in her twenties or thirties with acute COVID-19. This sequence joins TRBV6-5 and TRBJ2-7; 7 bases agree with TRBD1. Input material: PBMCs or T cells enriched from blood (not recorded which). The CDR3 sequence is CASSQGQLYEQYF. The CDR3 region has the DNA TGTGCCAGCAGCCAGGGACAGCTATACGAGCAGTACTTC.